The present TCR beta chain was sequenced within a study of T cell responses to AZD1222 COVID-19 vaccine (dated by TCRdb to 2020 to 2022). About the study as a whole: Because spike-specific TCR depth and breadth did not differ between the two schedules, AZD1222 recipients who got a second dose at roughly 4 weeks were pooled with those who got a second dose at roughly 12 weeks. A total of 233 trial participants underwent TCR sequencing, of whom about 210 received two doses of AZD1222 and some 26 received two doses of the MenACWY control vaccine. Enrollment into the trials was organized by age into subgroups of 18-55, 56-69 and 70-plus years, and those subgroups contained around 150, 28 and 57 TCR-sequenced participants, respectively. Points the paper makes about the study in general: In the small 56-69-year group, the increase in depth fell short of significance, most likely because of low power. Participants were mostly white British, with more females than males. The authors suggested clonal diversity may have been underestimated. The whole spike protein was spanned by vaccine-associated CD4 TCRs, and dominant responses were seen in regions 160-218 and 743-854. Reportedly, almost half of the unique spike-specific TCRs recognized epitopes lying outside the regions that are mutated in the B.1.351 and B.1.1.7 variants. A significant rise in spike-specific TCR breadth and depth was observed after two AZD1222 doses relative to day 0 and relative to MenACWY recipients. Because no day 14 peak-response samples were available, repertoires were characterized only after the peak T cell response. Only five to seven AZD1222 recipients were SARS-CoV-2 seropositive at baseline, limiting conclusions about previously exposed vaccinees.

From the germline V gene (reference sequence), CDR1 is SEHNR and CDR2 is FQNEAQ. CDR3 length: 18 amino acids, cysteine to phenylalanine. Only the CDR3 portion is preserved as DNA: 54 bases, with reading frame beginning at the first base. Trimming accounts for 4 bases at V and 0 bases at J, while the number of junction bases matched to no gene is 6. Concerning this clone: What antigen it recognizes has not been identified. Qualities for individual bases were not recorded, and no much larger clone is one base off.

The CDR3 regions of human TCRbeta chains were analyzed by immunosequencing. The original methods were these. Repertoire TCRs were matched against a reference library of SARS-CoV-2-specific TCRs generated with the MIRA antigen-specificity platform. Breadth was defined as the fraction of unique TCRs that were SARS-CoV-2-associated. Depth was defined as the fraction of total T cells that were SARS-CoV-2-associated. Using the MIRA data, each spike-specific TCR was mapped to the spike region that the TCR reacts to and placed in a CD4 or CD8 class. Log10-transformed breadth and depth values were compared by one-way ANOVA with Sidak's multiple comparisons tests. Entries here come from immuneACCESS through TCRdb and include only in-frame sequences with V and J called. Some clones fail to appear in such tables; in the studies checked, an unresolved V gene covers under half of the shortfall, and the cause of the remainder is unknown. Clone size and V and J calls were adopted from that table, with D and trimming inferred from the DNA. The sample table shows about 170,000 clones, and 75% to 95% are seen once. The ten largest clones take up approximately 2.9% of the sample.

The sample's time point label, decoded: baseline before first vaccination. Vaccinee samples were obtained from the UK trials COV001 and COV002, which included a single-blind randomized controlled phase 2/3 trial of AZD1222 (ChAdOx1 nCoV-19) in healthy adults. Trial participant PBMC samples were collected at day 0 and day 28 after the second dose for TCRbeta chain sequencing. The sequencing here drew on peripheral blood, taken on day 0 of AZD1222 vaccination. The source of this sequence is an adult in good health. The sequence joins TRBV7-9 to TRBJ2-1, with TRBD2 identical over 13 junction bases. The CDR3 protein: CASSSTSGGTSSYNEQFF. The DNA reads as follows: TGTGCCAGCAGCTCGACTAGCGGGGGGACGAGCTCCTACAATGAGCAGTTCTTC.